The next 13 T cell receptor beta chains were all read from a single sample in a study of blood T cell repertoires in COVID-19. Some clones are missing from TCRdb's copy, which holds only in-frame ones; the method was immunoSEQ multiplex PCR. The table shows 150,000 to 200,000 clones, with approximately 95% occurring only once. Input material: peripheral blood. The receptors here all came from a woman in her sixties with COVID-19, enrolled during active disease.

The chain recombines TRBV12-3 or TRBV12-4 with TRBJ1-2; D unclear. V gave up 8 bases and J gave up 4 bases, with 11 bases separating them. CDR3 length equals 12 residues. Here the CDR3 reads CASGGGPYGYTF. The CDR3 DNA is TGTGCCAGCGGCGGAGGGCCCTATGGCTACACCTTC.

The CDR3 is CASSIGIRGNEDQPQHF. The CDR3 region has the DNA TGTGCCAGTAGTATTGGGATCAGGGGCAATGAGGATCAGCCCCAGCATTTT. The rearrangement links TRBV19 to TRBJ1-5; tentatively, D is TRBD1 (6 bases). This CDR3 spans 17 amino acids. The germline V gene encodes CDR1 LNHDA and CDR2 SQIVND (reference sequence). Trimming shortened V by 3 bases and J by 5 bases, and 20 bases separated the two germline ends.

This clone was counted between two and nine times. The V and J genes are TRBV4-3 and TRBJ1-1; TRBD1 is a possible D gene (5 bases). Germline CDR1 reads LGHNA; CDR2 reads YSLEER. The CDR3 covers 14 residues. V was shortened by 1 base and J by 1 base, with 7 bases between the two germline ends. CDR3 nucleotides: TGCGCCAGCAGCCAAGGACAGCAGAACACTGAAGCTTTCTTT. It specifies CASSQGQQNTEAFF.

This chain links TRBV5-6 with TRBJ1-1; D may be TRBD1 (5 bases). The germline V and J ends were trimmed by 4 bases and 4 bases, with 8 bases remaining between them. This CDR3 spans 12 amino acids. CDR1 is SGHDT, CDR2 YYEEEE, per germline. CDR3 in amino acids: CASSQGFTEAFF. For the CDR3, the DNA is TGTGCCAGCAGCCAGGGATTCACTGAAGCTTTCTTT.

The chain joins TRBV7-8 to TRBJ2-1; unclear D gene. Germline V gene lookup returns CDR1 SGHVS and CDR2 FQNEAQ. The V end lost 4 bases, the J end lost 8 bases, and 15 bases lay between the germline ends. The length of the CDR3 is 14 residues. The CDR3 loop is CASSSEFGSDEQFF. The CDR3 DNA is TGTGCCAGCAGCTCGGAGTTCGGGTCGGATGAGCAGTTCTTC.

The chain carries TRBV6-6 and TRBJ2-1; tentatively, D is TRBD1 (6 bases). This CDR3 has 16 residues. Germline CDR1 MNHNY, CDR2 SVGAGI (reference sequence). Trimming left V 6 bases short and J 2 bases short, with 17 bases between. CDR3 in DNA: TGTGCCAGCAGGAGCTTGGAGACAGGCACCTACAATGAGCAGTTCTTC. Translated: CASRSLETGTYNEQFF.

The chain is built from TRBV7-2 and TRBJ1-2, with D perhaps matching TRBD1 (5 bases). V was shortened by 2 bases and J by 8 bases, with 15 bases between the two germline ends. In germline, CDR1 is SGHTA, CDR2 FQGNSA. There are 14 residues in the CDR3. The CDR3 nucleotides read TGTGCCAGCAGCTTATCTCCGGGGGTCGGGGGCTACACCTTC. It translates to CASSLSPGVGGYTF.

The count of this clone is one. This chain links TRBV24-1 with TRBJ1-2, with TRBD1 identical over 8 bases. The trim removed 7 bases at V and 3 bases at J, leaving 9 bases unmatched. The germline gives CDR1 KGHDR, CDR2 SFDVKD. The CDR3 has 15 amino acids. The CDR3 DNA is TGTGCCACCAGGTCGTCAGGGGGCGCCTACTATGGCTACACCTTC. Translating gives CATRSSGGAYYGYTF.

The chain links TRBV10-3 to TRBJ2-7; D is undetermined. This CDR3 has 13 residues. With 4 bases removed from V and 6 bases from J, the gap between germline ends came to 13 bases. Germline CDR1 is ENHRY and CDR2 is SYGVKD. Here the CDR3 DNA reads TGTGCCATCAGTGGGGTGGGCCCTGGCGAGCAGTACTTC. Protein sequence: CAISGVGPGEQYF.

The chain carries TRBV19 and TRBJ1-2; D possibly corresponds to TRBD1 (5 bases). Germline assignment: CDR1 LNHDA and CDR2 SQIVND (reference sequence). Trimming took off 5 bases at V and 6 bases at J, with 16 bases between the two ends. The CDR3 runs 14 residues. The CDR3 protein is CASSLLSGVDGYTF. The CDR3 nucleotides are TGTGCCAGTAGTCTCCTTTCGGGGGTAGATGGCTACACCTTC. Combining the CDR3 with reference TRBV19 and TRBJ1-2 gives the whole variable domain DGGITQSPKYLFRKEGQNVTLSCEQNLNHDAMYWYRQDPGQGLRLIYYSQIVNDFQKGDIAEGYSVSREKKESFPLTVTSAQKNPTAFYLCASSLLSGVDGYTFGSGTRLTVV.

The chain couples TRBV11-3 to TRBJ2-1, with 7 nucleotides matching TRBD2. Germline lookup yields CDR1 SGHNT and CDR2 YENEEA. After removal of 1 base from V and 7 bases from J, the junction contained 1 base not matched to a gene. The CDR3 sequence is 13 residues long. The CDR3 loop reads CASSLVGGNEQFF. The DNA of the CDR3 is TGTGCCAGCAGCTTAGTGGGAGGGAATGAGCAGTTCTTC. The full variable domain, rest sourced from reference TRBV11-3 and TRBJ2-1, is EAGVVQSPRYKIIEKKQPVAFWCNPISGHNTLYWYLQNLGQGPELLIRYENEEAVDDSQLPKDRFSAERLKGVDSTLKIQPAELGDSAVYLCASSLVGGNEQFFGPGTRLTVL.

The chain links TRBV9 to TRBJ2-2; 11 nucleotides match TRBD2. Germline CDR1 SGDLS, CDR2 YYNGEE. The CDR3 contains 15 residues. J gave up 3 bases and V 7 bases, and 5 bases lay outside the gene matches. The CDR3, as DNA: TGTGCCAGCCGGCTAGCGGGGGGCGACACCGGGGAGCTGTTTTTT. This encodes CASRLAGGDTGELFF. The complete variable domain, with remaining parts taken from reference TRBV9 and TRBJ2-2, reads DSGVTQTPKHLITATGQRVTLRCSPRSGDLSVYWYQQSLDQGLQFLIQYYNGEERAKGNILERFSAQQFPDLHSELNLSSLELGDSALYFCASRLAGGDTGELFFGEGSRLTVL.

Written as DNA, the CDR3 is TGCAGCGTTGACGGGACAGGGGAAAGCTCCTACGAGCAGTACTTC. It codes for CSVDGTGESSYEQYF. V is TRBV29-1 and J is TRBJ2-7; 10 nucleotides match TRBD1. The CDR3 has 15 amino acids. V shed 3 bases and J 0 bases; nucleotides not matched to a gene: 5. Looked up from germline, CDR1 is SQVTM and CDR2 is ANQGSEA.